This T cell receptor beta chain emerged from a study of blood T cell repertoires in COVID-19. In the original processing: Counts of nucleated cells, estimated from reference gene primer amplification, were obtained. Profiling relied on immunoSEQ multiplex PCR, and the TCRdb table lists in-frame clones only, not all of them. The D gene and trimming were derived from the DNA, and the V and J assignments and clone size from that table. The table has about 170,000 clones, about 87% seen once; the top ten hold under 3%. The germline gives CDR1 DFQATT, CDR2 SNEGSKA (reference sequence). The CDR3 contains 16 residues. Trimming cost V 3 bases and J 1 base; bases outside gene matches: 8.

Sequenced material: peripheral blood. This TCR was sampled from a woman older than 75 with COVID-19, enrolled during active disease. The chain carries TRBV20-1 and TRBJ2-1, with 8 bases aligning to TRBD2. This chain's CDR3 is CSASVREGRSYNEQFF. Here the CDR3 DNA reads TGCAGTGCTAGTGTTCGGGAGGGCCGGTCCTACAATGAGCAGTTCTTC.